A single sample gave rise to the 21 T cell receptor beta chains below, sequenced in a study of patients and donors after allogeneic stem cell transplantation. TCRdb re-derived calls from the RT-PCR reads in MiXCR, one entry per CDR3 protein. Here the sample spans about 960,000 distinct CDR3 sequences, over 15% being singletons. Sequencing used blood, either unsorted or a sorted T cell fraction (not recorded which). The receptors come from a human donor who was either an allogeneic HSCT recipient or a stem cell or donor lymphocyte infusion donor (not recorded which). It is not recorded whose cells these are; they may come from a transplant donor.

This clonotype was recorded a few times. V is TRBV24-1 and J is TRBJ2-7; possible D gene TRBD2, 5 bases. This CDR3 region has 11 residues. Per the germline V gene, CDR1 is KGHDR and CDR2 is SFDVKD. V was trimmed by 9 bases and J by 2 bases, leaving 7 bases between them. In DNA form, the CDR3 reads TGTGCCACCCCCGGGGCCTACGAGCAGTACTTC. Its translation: CATPGAYEQYF.

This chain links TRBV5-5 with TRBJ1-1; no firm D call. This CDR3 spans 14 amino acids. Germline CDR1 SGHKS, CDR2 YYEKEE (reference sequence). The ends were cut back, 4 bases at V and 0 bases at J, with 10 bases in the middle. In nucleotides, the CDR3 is TGTGCCAGCAGCCCGAGGATCGTGAACACTGAAGCTTTCTTT. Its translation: CASSPRIVNTEAFF.

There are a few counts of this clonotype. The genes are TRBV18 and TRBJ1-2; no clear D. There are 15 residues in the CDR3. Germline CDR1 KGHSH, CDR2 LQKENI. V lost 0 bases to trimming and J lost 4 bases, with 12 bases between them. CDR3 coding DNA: TGTGCCAGCTCACCACCCCGCCCAGACACCTATGGCTACACCTTC. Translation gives CASSPPRPDTYGYTF.

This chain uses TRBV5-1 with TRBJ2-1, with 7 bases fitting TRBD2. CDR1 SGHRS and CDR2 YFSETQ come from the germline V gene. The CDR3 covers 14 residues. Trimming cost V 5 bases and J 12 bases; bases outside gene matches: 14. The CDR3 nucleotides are TGCGCCAGCAGTCCCGGGACTAATCCATGGTCGCAGTTCTTC. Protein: CASSPGTNPWSQFF.

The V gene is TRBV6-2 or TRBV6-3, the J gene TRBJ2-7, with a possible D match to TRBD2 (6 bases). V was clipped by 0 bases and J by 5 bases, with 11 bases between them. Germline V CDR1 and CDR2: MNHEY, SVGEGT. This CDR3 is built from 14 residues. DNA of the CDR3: TGTGCCAGCAGTTACTCGATGGGGGGAAACGAGCAGTACTTC. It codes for CASSYSMGGNEQYF.

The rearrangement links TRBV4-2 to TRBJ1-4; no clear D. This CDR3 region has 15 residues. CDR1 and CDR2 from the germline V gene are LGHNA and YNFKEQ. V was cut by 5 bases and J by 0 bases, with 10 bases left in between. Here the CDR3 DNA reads TGTGCCAGCAGCGAGTCGACAACAACTAATGAAAAACTGTTTTTT. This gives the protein CASSESTTTNEKLFF.

In DNA form, the CDR3 reads TGTGCCAGCAGTGAAGCGCTGGGAGGGGAGACCCAGTACTTC. This encodes CASSEALGGETQYF. This chain connects TRBV2 to TRBJ2-5, with TRBD2 identical over 7 bases. V was clipped by 0 bases and J by 5 bases; unmatched bases: 3. This CDR3 has 14 amino acids. Germline V gene sequence: CDR1 SNHLY, CDR2 FYNNEI.

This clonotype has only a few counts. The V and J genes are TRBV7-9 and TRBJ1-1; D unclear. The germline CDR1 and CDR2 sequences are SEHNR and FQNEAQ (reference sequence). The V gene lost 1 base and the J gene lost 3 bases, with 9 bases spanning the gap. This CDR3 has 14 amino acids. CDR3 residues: CASSLVGTHTEAFF. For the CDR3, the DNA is TGTGCCAGCAGCTTAGTTGGCACGCACACTGAAGCTTTCTTT.

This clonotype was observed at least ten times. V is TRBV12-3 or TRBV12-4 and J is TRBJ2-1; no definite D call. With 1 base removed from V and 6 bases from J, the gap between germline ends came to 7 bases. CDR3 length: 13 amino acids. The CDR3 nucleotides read TGTGCCAGCAGTTTAGTTGGCATCAATGAGCAGTTCTTC. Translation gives CASSLVGINEQFF.

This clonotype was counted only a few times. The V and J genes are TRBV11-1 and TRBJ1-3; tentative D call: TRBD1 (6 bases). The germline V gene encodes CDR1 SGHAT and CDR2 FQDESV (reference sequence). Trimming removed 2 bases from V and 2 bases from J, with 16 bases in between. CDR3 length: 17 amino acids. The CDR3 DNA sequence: TGTGCCAGCAGCTTAAGGTCTTCAGGGACAACTGGAAACACCATATATTTT. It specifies CASSLRSSGTTGNTIYF.

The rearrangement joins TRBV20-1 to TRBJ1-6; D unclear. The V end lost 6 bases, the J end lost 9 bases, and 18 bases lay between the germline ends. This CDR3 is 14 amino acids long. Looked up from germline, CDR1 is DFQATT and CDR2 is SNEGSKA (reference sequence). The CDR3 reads CSAQRRRDGSPLHF. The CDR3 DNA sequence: TGCAGTGCCCAGAGACGGCGGGATGGTTCACCCCTCCACTTT.

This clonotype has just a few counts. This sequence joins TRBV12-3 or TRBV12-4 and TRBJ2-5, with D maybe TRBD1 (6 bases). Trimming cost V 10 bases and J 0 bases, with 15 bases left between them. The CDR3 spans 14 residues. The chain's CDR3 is CAISGQTYQETQYF. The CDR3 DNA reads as TGTGCCATCTCCGGACAGACGTACCAAGAGACCCAGTACTTC.

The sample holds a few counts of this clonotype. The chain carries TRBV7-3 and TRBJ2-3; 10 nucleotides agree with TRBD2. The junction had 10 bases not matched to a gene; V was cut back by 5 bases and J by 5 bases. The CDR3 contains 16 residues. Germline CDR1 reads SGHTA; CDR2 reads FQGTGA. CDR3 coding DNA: TGTGCCAGCAGCCCCGGAAGCGGGAGGGCGAGAGATACGCAGTATTTT. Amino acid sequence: CASSPGSGRARDTQYF. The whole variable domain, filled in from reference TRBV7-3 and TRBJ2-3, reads GAGVSQTPSNKVTEKGKYVELRCDPISGHTALYWYRQSLGQGPEFLIYFQGTGAADDSGLPNDRFFAVRPEGSVSTLKIQRTERGDSAVYLCASSPGSGRARDTQYFGPGTRLTVL.

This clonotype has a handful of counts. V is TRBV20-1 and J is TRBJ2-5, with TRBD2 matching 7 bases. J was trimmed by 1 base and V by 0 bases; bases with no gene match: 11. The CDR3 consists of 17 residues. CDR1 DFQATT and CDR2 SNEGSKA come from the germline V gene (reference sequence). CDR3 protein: CSARDLTSAFPQETQYF. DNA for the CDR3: TGCAGTGCTAGAGATCTCACTAGCGCCTTCCCCCAAGAGACCCAGTACTTC.

CDR3 loop: CSARDWRTPMPGELFF. DNA of the CDR3: TGCAGTGCTAGAGATTGGCGGACACCAATGCCCGGGGAGCTGTTTTTT. V usage is TRBV20-1 and J usage is TRBJ2-2, with a weak D call TRBD1 (5 bases). Germline V gene sequence: CDR1 DFQATT, CDR2 SNEGSKA (reference sequence). Trimming removed 0 bases from V and 6 bases from J, with 17 bases in between. The CDR3 consists of 16 residues.

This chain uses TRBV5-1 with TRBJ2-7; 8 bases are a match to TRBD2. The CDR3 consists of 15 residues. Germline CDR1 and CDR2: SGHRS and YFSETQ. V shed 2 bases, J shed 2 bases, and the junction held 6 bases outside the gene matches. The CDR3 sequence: CASSLSGSFPYEQYF. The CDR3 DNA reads TGCGCCAGCAGCTTAAGCGGGAGTTTCCCCTACGAGCAGTACTTC.

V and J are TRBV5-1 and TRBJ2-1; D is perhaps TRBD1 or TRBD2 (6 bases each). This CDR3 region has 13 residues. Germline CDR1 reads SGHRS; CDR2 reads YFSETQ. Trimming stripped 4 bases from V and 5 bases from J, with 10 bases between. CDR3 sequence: CASSQEGDNEQFF. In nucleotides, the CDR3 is TGCGCCAGCAGCCAGGAGGGGGACAATGAGCAGTTCTTC.

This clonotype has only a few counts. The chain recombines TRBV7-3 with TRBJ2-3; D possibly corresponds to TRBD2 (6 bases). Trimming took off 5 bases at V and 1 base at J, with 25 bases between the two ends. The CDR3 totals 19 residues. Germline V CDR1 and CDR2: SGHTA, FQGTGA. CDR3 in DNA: TGTGCCAGCAGCCCCTATGTTCTGAGGGGAGGCGGGGGCACAGATACGCAGTATTTT. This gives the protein CASSPYVLRGGGGTDTQYF.

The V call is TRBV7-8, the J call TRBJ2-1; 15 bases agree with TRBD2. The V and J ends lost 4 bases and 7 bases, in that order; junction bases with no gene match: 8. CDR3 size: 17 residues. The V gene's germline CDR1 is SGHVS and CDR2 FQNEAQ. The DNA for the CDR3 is TGTGCCAGCAGCTCCTCTCGGACTAGCGGGAGGGTAAATGAGCAGTTCTTC. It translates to CASSSSRTSGRVNEQFF. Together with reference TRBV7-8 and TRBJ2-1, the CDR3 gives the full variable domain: GAGVSQSPRYKVAKRGQDVALRCDPISGHVSLFWYQQALGQGPEFLTYFQNEAQLDKSGLPSDRFFAERPEGSVSTLKIQRTQQEDSAVYLCASSSSRTSGRVNEQFFGPGTRLTVL.

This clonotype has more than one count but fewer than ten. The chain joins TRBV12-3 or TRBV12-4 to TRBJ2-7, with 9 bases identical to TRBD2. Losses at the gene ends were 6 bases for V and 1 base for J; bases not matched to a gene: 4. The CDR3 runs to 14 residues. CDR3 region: CASRTSGASYEQYF. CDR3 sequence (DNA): TGTGCCAGCAGGACTAGCGGAGCGTCCTACGAGCAGTACTTC.

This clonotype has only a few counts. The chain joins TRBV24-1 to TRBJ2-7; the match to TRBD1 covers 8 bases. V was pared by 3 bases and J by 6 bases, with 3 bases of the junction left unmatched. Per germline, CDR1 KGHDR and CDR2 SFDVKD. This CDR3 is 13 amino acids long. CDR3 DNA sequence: TGTGCCACCAGTGATGCAACAGGGGGCGAGCAGTACTTC. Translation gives CATSDATGGEQYF.